What follows are 21 T cell receptor beta chains derived from one specimen sequenced in a study of blood T cell repertoires in COVID-19. Here immunoSEQ multiplex PCR was the method, and the copy in TCRdb shows in-frame clones only, minus some. The sample holds roughly 400,000 clones, 90% seen once. Sequencing was done on a sample of PBMCs or T cells enriched from blood (not recorded which). All receptors come from a man aged 18-30 years who had recovered from COVID-19.

The V and J genes are TRBV19 and TRBJ2-3; 7 nucleotides align to TRBD2. The V gene end was trimmed by 2 bases and the J gene end by 1 base; junction bases not matched to a gene: 3. The CDR3 sequence is 15 residues long. The germline CDR1 and CDR2 sequences are LNHDA and SQIVND (reference sequence). The CDR3 DNA sequence: TGTGCCAGTAGTATAAGTCTAGCGGGCACAGATACGCAGTATTTT. Its translation: CASSISLAGTDTQYF.

The CDR3 reads CASGLALPGLAGGPHNEQFF. CDR3 DNA sequence: TGTGCTAGTGGTTTGGCGCTACCGGGACTAGCGGGAGGTCCCCACAATGAGCAGTTCTTC. The chain employs TRBV12-5 and TRBJ2-1; 15 bases map to TRBD2. The CDR3 sequence is 20 residues long. The V and J ends lost 1 base and 5 bases, in that order; junction bases with no gene match: 12. Per the germline V gene, CDR1 is LGHNT and CDR2 is FRNRAP.

The chain couples TRBV5-6 to TRBJ1-2, with D unresolved. Germline CDR1 is SGHDT and CDR2 is YYEEEE. The length of the CDR3 is 16 residues. V lost 3 bases to trimming and J lost 5 bases, with 20 bases between them. The CDR3: CASSSVGVWVGYGYTF. The CDR3 DNA follows: TGTGCCAGCAGCTCGGTCGGGGTCTGGGTCGGATATGGCTACACCTTC.

The gene calls are TRBV19 and TRBJ1-3, with D possibly being TRBD1 (6 bases). Germline CDR1 and CDR2: LNHDA and SQIVND (reference sequence). V was pared by 6 bases and J by 0 bases, with 18 bases between. The CDR3 is made up of 17 amino acids. CDR3 protein: CASSEMDRGFSGNTIYF. DNA for the CDR3: TGTGCCAGTAGCGAGATGGACAGAGGATTCTCTGGAAACACCATATATTTT.

This clone was detected a few times. The gene calls are TRBV3-1 (or the pseudogene TRBV3-2) and TRBJ1-3; D is ambiguous. V shed 2 bases and J shed 4 bases, with 9 bases lying between them. Per germline, CDR1 LGHDT and CDR2 YNNKEL (reference sequence). This CDR3 has 14 amino acids. This CDR3 reads CASSQLRSGNTIYF. The CDR3 DNA is TGTGCCAGCAGCCAACTACGAAGCGGAAACACCATATATTTT.

The CDR3 DNA sequence: TGTGCCAGCTCACTTGTACGGGATGAGCAGTTCTTC. This codes for CASSLVRDEQFF. The V gene is TRBV18, the J gene TRBJ2-1; unclear D gene. Trimming cost V 4 bases and J 8 bases, with 9 bases left between them. The germline V gene encodes CDR1 KGHSH and CDR2 LQKENI. This CDR3 is 12 amino acids long.

The chain couples TRBV29-1 to TRBJ2-4, with a possible D match to TRBD2 (6 bases). V shed 5 bases and J shed 3 bases, with 17 bases lying between them. Germline V lookup: CDR1 SQVTM, CDR2 ANQGSEA. This CDR3 is built from 15 residues. The DNA of the CDR3 is TGCAGCGTTTCTCGCGGCGCTAGCGTCAAAAACATTCAGTACTTC. This encodes CSVSRGASVKNIQYF.

The J gene is TRBJ1-1, the V gene TRBV7-9, with TRBD1 matching 8 bases. This CDR3 spans 14 amino acids. The germline gives CDR1 SEHNR, CDR2 FQNEAQ (reference sequence). V dropped 1 base and J dropped 8; count of bases not matched to a gene: 6. This CDR3 reads CASSLGQGQPEAFF. The CDR3 DNA is TGTGCCAGCAGCTTAGGACAGGGGCAGCCGGAAGCTTTCTTT.

The CDR3 loop reads CASSPATSGSDEQYF. DNA for the CDR3: TGTGCCAGCAGCCCCGCCACTAGCGGGAGCGACGAGCAGTACTTC. This sequence joins TRBV9 and TRBJ2-7, with TRBD2 matching 11 bases. Germline CDR1 and CDR2: SGDLS and YYNGEE. The CDR3 is 15 amino acids. J was trimmed by 5 bases and V by 4 bases; bases with no gene match: 8. The full variable domain, in which reference TRBV9 and TRBJ2-7 provide the parts outside the CDR3, is DSGVTQTPKHLITATGQRVTLRCSPRSGDLSVYWYQQSLDQGLQFLIQYYNGEERAKGNILERFSAQQFPDLHSELNLSSLELGDSALYFCASSPATSGSDEQYFGPGTRLTVT.

The rearrangement links TRBV19 to TRBJ1-3, with no clear D. V lost 2 bases, J lost 0 bases, and 5 bases lay in between. The CDR3 consists of 14 residues. Germline CDR1 LNHDA, CDR2 SQIVND (reference sequence). CDR3 DNA sequence: TGTGCCAGTAGTATACGGAGCTCTGGAAACACCATATATTTT. Translation: CASSIRSSGNTIYF.

The chain recombines TRBV7-3 with TRBJ2-3; 10 bases align to TRBD2. CDR1 is SGHTA, CDR2 FQGTGA, per germline. CDR3 length equals 16 residues. J gave up 3 bases and V 3 bases, and 6 bases lay outside the gene matches. The DNA of the CDR3 is TGTGCCAGCAGCTTCAACCAAGCGGGGGGGACAGATACGCAGTATTTT. Translated, it gives CASSFNQAGGTDTQYF.

This chain joins TRBV3-1 (or the pseudogene TRBV3-2) and TRBJ2-5, with a weak D call TRBD1 (5 bases). CDR1 and CDR2 from the germline V gene are LGHDT and YNNKEL (reference sequence). The CDR3 length is 12 residues. V was trimmed by 6 bases and J by 4 bases, leaving 9 bases between them. The CDR3 region has the DNA TGTGCCAGCAGTCAGGGCCCAGAGACCCAGTACTTC. As protein: CASSQGPETQYF.

This clone was observed a handful of times. This rearrangement joins TRBV29-1 to TRBJ2-5; D might be TRBD1 (5 bases). Germline values: CDR1 SQVTM, CDR2 ANQGSEA. CDR3 length: 12 residues. Between the trimmed V and J ends, which lost 2 bases and 5 bases, there was a span of 9 bases. The CDR3 sequence: CSVEYRRETQYF. The DNA of the CDR3 is TGCAGCGTTGAATACAGGCGGGAGACCCAGTACTTC.

The gene calls are TRBV7-9 and TRBJ2-7, with a tentative D call TRBD1 (7 bases). CDR1 is SEHNR, CDR2 FQNEAQ, per germline (reference sequence). V was trimmed by 5 bases and J by 4 bases, leaving 9 bases between them. The CDR3 runs 12 residues. The CDR3 DNA reads as TGTGCCAGCAGCCAGGGGGGATACGAGCAGTACTTC. Its translation: CASSQGGYEQYF.

For the CDR3, the DNA is TGTGCCAGTAGGCCCCCCGGTGGGGGGGGCCCTGAAGCTTTCTTT. This sequence encodes CASRPPGGGGPEAFF. V usage is TRBV19 and J usage is TRBJ1-1; D might be TRBD1 (6 bases). This CDR3 is built from 15 residues. V was pared by 6 bases and J by 6 bases, with 20 bases between. Looked up from germline, CDR1 is LNHDA and CDR2 is SQIVND (reference sequence).

The chain combines TRBV11-1 with TRBJ2-2; maybe TRBD2 (5 bases). The CDR3 has 15 amino acids. Trimming cost V 2 bases and J 3 bases, with 10 bases left between them. CDR1 is SGHAT and CDR2 is FQDESV in the germline V gene (reference sequence). The CDR3 coding sequence is TGTGCCAGCAGCTTATTGGACTCCCACACCGGGGAGCTGTTTTTT. Residues: CASSLLDSHTGELFF.

The genes are TRBV11-3 and TRBJ1-2, with 7 nucleotides matching TRBD1. The V gene end was trimmed by 5 bases and the J gene end by 0 bases; junction bases not matched to a gene: 3. CDR1 and CDR2 (germline): SGHNT, YENEEA. The CDR3 has 14 amino acids. CDR3: CASSRQGANYGYTF. CDR3 sequence (DNA): TGTGCCAGCAGCAGACAGGGAGCTAACTATGGCTACACCTTC. Together with reference TRBV11-3 and TRBJ1-2, the CDR3 gives the full variable domain: EAGVVQSPRYKIIEKKQPVAFWCNPISGHNTLYWYLQNLGQGPELLIRYENEEAVDDSQLPKDRFSAERLKGVDSTLKIQPAELGDSAVYLCASSRQGANYGYTFGSGTRLTVV.

The rearrangement links TRBV5-1 to TRBJ1-5; tentatively, D is TRBD1 (5 bases). The CDR3 has 13 amino acids. From germline, CDR1 is SGHRS and CDR2 YFSETQ. With 3 bases removed from V and 2 bases from J, the gap between germline ends came to 6 bases. The chain's CDR3 is CASSSTGNQPQHF. In nucleotides, the CDR3 is TGCGCCAGCAGCTCGACAGGCAATCAGCCCCAGCATTTT.

The chain employs TRBV11-2 and TRBJ2-2, with 7 positions matching TRBD2. V was pared by 5 bases and J by 2 bases, with 8 bases of the junction left unmatched. The CDR3 has 16 residues. CDR1 and CDR2 from the germline V gene are SGHAT and FQNNGV. CDR3 residues: CASSPPTGGNTGELFF. CDR3 nucleotides: TGTGCCAGCAGCCCCCCCACGGGGGGAAACACCGGGGAGCTGTTTTTT. The whole variable domain, filled in from reference TRBV11-2 and TRBJ2-2, reads EAGVAQSPRYKIIEKRQSVAFWCNPISGHATLYWYQQILGQGPKLLIQFQNNGVVDDSQLPKDRFSAERLKGVDSTLKIQPAKLEDSAVYLCASSPPTGGNTGELFFGEGSRLTVL.

This clone was recorded a few times. V usage is TRBV6-2 or TRBV6-3 and J usage is TRBJ2-5; TRBD1 aligns across 10 bases. With 2 bases clipped from V and 4 bases from J, the junction kept 4 bases outside the gene matches. The CDR3 contains 15 residues. The germline V gene has CDR1 MNHEY and CDR2 SVGEGT. CDR3 amino acids: CASSYRQGAAETQYF. The CDR3 nucleotides are TGTGCCAGCAGTTACCGACAGGGGGCCGCAGAGACCCAGTACTTC.

CDR3: CASCSNTEAFF. DNA for the CDR3: TGTGCCAGTTGTTCTAACACTGAAGCTTTCTTT. V gene TRBV12-3 or TRBV12-4 combines with J gene TRBJ1-1; D gene unclear. The CDR3 sequence is 11 residues long. V was pared by 9 bases and J by 2 bases, with 7 bases between.